This TCR beta chain was captured in a study of T cell repertoires in cytomegalovirus infection. General study results and limits: The response measured ex vivo was dominated by TCR beta clonotypes (HLA-C-restricted and CMV-specific).

TCRdb independently ran MiXCR on the reads; one entry per CDR3 protein. The sample contains 650,000 to 900,000 distinct CDR3 sequences, about 27% of which appear only once. This clonotype was counted a few times. What it binds is unknown. V lost 5 bases and J lost 4; bases outside the gene matches: 8. There are 15 residues in the CDR3. CDR1 is MNHEY and CDR2 is SMNVEV in the germline V gene (reference sequence). Here the sequenced sample was cultured CD8+ T cells from PBMCs, taken from culture after CMV antigen stimulation. The V call is TRBV27, the J call TRBJ1-2; TRBD1 aligns across 9 bases. This TCR was sampled from a human donor in good health (CMV status not recorded). Some clones in this sample may be carry-over from other donors' samples. This CDR3 reads CASSVEPGQGYGYTF. The CDR3, as DNA: TGTGCCAGCAGTGTAGAACCGGGACAGGGCTATGGCTACACCTTC.